Listed here is a single TCR beta chain. Here immunoSEQ multiplex PCR was the method, and the copy in TCRdb shows in-frame clones only, minus some. The sample has about 87,000 clones; about 71% are singletons. This record comes from a study of blood T cell repertoires in COVID-19. V was pared by 5 bases and J by 3 bases, with 7 bases of the junction left unmatched. Germline V gene lookup returns CDR1 KGHSH and CDR2 LQKENI. This CDR3 region has 14 residues. The genes are TRBV18 and TRBJ2-7, with 7 bases matching TRBD2. The sequenced material came from peripheral blood. The clonotype was recovered from a woman in her forties or fifties with acute or convalescent COVID-19. The chain's CDR3 is CASSDGASGYEQYF. CDR3 DNA: TGTGCCAGCTCAGATGGGGCTAGCGGCTACGAGCAGTACTTC.